One sample yielded the 7 T cell receptor beta chains listed below, sequenced in a study of beta chain features in type 1 diabetes. Study conclusions and caveats: Shorter TCRB CDR3s, moderately but significantly so, marked every one of the four CD4+ subsets in Type 1 diabetes patients.

cDNA synthesis used the whole RNA isolate, giving expressed TCRB sequences. Sequencing was performed with immunoSEQ multiplex PCR; in TCRdb, only in-frame clones are kept and a portion is missing. The profile shows about 400,000 clones, over 9.5% of them singletons. The antigens of these receptors remain unknown. Specimen: naive CD4+ T cells from blood. These receptors came from a woman between 18 and 29 years old with type 1 diabetes.

The V gene is TRBV29-1, the J gene TRBJ2-5, with 10 nucleotides matching TRBD1. Germline CDR1 and CDR2: SQVTM and ANQGSEA. Germline trimming cut 6 bases from V and 4 bases from J; bases unmatched to any gene: 11. This CDR3 is built from 15 residues. The CDR3 DNA is TGCAGCGTGGGAACGGGGACAGGGGTGGGAGAGACCCAGTACTTC. Amino acid sequence: CSVGTGTGVGETQYF.

This clone turned up a few times. Other DNA sequences from this sample encode an identical CDR3 as well. This chain connects TRBV7-2 to TRBJ2-5; the D gene is possibly TRBD1 (6 bases). V was clipped by 5 bases and J by 2 bases, with 9 bases between them. Germline CDR1 is SGHTA and CDR2 is FQGNSA. This CDR3 is built from 13 residues. The CDR3 reads CASSRDRQETQYF. The CDR3 DNA is TGTGCCAGCAGCCGCGACAGGCAAGAGACCCAGTACTTC.

The gene calls are TRBV11-2 and TRBJ2-1; TRBD1 might be the D (5 bases). The V end lost 5 bases, the J end lost 8 bases, and 10 bases lay between the germline ends. The germline gives CDR1 SGHAT, CDR2 FQNNGV. This CDR3 is 12 amino acids long. CDR3 in amino acids: CASSKIRDEQFF. The CDR3 DNA follows: TGTGCCAGCAGCAAAATCAGGGATGAGCAGTTCTTC.

This clone turned up a few times. V usage is TRBV4-2 and J usage is TRBJ2-3, with 9 bases aligning to TRBD2. The CDR3 totals 15 residues. V was clipped by 1 base and J by 12 bases; unmatched bases: 11. Germline V gives CDR1 LGHNA, CDR2 YNFKEQ. The CDR3 spells CASSQVRSRLADQYF. As DNA, the CDR3 is TGTGCCAGCAGCCAAGTCCGTTCCCGACTAGCGGATCAGTATTTT.

The V gene is TRBV4-1, the J gene TRBJ2-5; TRBD1 matches 8 bases. CDR3 length equals 16 residues. Germline values: CDR1 MGHRA, CDR2 YSYEKL. J gave up 5 bases and V 1 base, and 9 bases lay outside the gene matches. The CDR3 nucleotides are TGCGCCAGCAGCCAAGGCAACCAGGGGGCGCGGGAGACCCAGTACTTC. Translated, it gives CASSQGNQGARETQYF.

The table lists this clone with a few counts. The J gene is TRBJ2-4, the V gene TRBV19; perhaps TRBD1 as D (5 bases). The CDR3 extends over 15 amino acids. Deletions cut 3 bases from V and 1 base from J, with 10 bases between. Germline assignment: CDR1 LNHDA and CDR2 SQIVND (reference sequence). The CDR3 region is CASSIAGYAKNIQYF. DNA for the CDR3: TGTGCCAGTAGTATTGCAGGGTATGCCAAAAACATTCAGTACTTC.

This clone was observed a handful of times. The chain uses TRBV9 and TRBJ1-6; 8 bases match TRBD1. CDR1 and CDR2 from the germline V gene are SGDLS and YYNGEE. J lost 8 bases, V lost 4 bases, and 5 bases had no gene match. The length of the CDR3 is 14 residues. The CDR3 region has the DNA TGTGCCAGCAGCAGCGACAGGGGTTATTCACCCCTCCACTTT. It yields the protein CASSSDRGYSPLHF.